This TCR beta chain was identified in a study of T cells in Graves' hyperthyroidism and ophthalmopathy. Study-wide results and limits: Within blood appeared most thyroid clonotypes that had expanded above 0.001.

Germline lookup yields CDR1 MNHEY and CDR2 SMNVEV (reference sequence). J was trimmed by 5 bases and V by 6 bases; bases with no gene match: 8. The CDR3 runs 14 residues. RNA transcripts served as the template for amplifying TCR beta CDR3 regions. HTBI primers were employed in a first-round RT-PCR of the TCR CDR3. TCRdb ran MiXCR on the multiplex PCR reads and lists one entry per CDR3 protein. The table includes under 550,000 distinct CDR3 sequences, just under 20% detected once. This clonotype occurred many times. Antigen unknown. The clonotype was recovered from a middle-aged man with Graves' ophthalmopathy. V and J are TRBV27 and TRBJ2-7, with TRBD1 matching over 9 bases. The sequenced material came from blood. The CDR3 spells CASSRWTGVDEQYF. The CDR3, as DNA: TGTGCCAGCAGCAGATGGACAGGGGTAGACGAGCAGTACTTC.